The 21 T cell receptor beta chains below come from one sample, sequenced in a study of cytomegalovirus exposure and HLA in healthy donors. The PCR was carried out with 60 Vbeta primers and 13 Jbeta primers. Only in-frame clones appear in the TCRdb table, and some are missing; sequencing was by immunoSEQ multiplex PCR. Among about 59,000 clones listed, 75% to 85% were seen once. Sequenced material: PBMCs. The receptors shown here come from a human donor in good health.

The chain is built from TRBV4-1 and TRBJ2-1, with 10 nucleotides matching TRBD2. With 3 bases clipped from V and 9 bases from J, the junction kept 17 bases outside the gene matches. This CDR3 has 18 amino acids. CDR1 and CDR2 from the germline V gene are MGHRA and YSYEKL. The CDR3 DNA is TGCGCCAGCAGCCAGGAGCCCAGAAGCGGGGGGGCGGGTCGTGAGCAGTTCTTC. Translating it yields CASSQEPRSGGAGREQFF.

The chain is built from TRBV9 and TRBJ2-5; a possible D gene is TRBD2 (6 bases). CDR3 length: 14 residues. The V gene's germline CDR1 is SGDLS and CDR2 YYNGEE. V lost 3 bases and J lost 1, with 10 bases in between. The CDR3 coding sequence is TGTGCCAGCAGCGCCCTAGCGACCCAAGAGACCCAGTACTTC. This codes for CASSALATQETQYF.

The chain employs TRBV11-2 and TRBJ1-1; D is unresolved. Deletions cut 5 bases from V and 6 bases from J, with 13 bases between. This CDR3 has 13 residues. CDR1 SGHAT and CDR2 FQNNGV come from the germline V gene. The CDR3 loop reads CASSLTPPAEAFF. The CDR3 DNA reads TGTGCCAGCAGCCTTACCCCCCCAGCTGAAGCTTTCTTT.

The chain couples TRBV6-4 to TRBJ1-2; 7 bases agree with TRBD1. This CDR3 comprises 15 residues. In germline, CDR1 is MRHNA, CDR2 SNTAGT. V lost 0 bases and J lost 7; bases outside the gene matches: 8. CDR3 coding DNA: TGTGCCAGCAGTGACTCGCCGGGACAGACTTCTGGCTACACCTTC. It is translated as CASSDSPGQTSGYTF.

The rearrangement uses TRBV2 and TRBJ2-5, with a weak D call TRBD2 (5 bases). Trimming removed 9 bases at V and 5 bases at J, with 16 bases between. The CDR3 runs 13 residues. From germline, CDR1 is SNHLY and CDR2 FYNNEI. The DNA for the CDR3 is TGTGCCAGAACCGCTGGAGGCCAGGAGACCCAGTACTTC. Its protein product is CARTAGGQETQYF. The whole variable domain, filled in from reference TRBV2 and TRBJ2-5, reads EPEVTQTPSHQVTQMGQEVILRCVPISNHLYFYWYRQILGQKVEFLVSFYNNEISEKSEIFDDQFSVERPDGSNFTLKIRSTKLEDSAMYFCARTAGGQETQYFGPGTRLLVL.

V gene TRBV7-9 combines with J gene TRBJ2-1; possibly TRBD1 for D (5 bases). CDR3 length: 15 amino acids. The germline gives CDR1 SEHNR, CDR2 FQNEAQ (reference sequence). The CDR3 spells CSSRVWQGAYNEQFF. In DNA form, the CDR3 reads TGTTCCTCCCGAGTCTGGCAGGGCGCTTACAATGAGCAGTTCTTC.

The chain recombines TRBV9 with TRBJ2-5, with D perhaps matching TRBD1 (7 bases). The CDR3 totals 15 residues. Germline V gives CDR1 SGDLS, CDR2 YYNGEE. Trimming stripped 0 bases from V and 4 bases from J, with 13 bases between. The CDR3 reads CASSVGAGGGETQYF. CDR3 nucleotides: TGTGCCAGCAGCGTAGGGGCAGGGGGAGGAGAGACCCAGTACTTC.

The chain employs TRBV6-1 and TRBJ2-3; 7 nucleotides agree with TRBD1. Germline-derived CDR1 and CDR2 are MNHNS and SASEGT. V dropped 10 bases and J dropped 1; count of bases not matched to a gene: 5. This CDR3 region has 13 residues. This CDR3 reads CATPGQRTDTQYF. The CDR3 nucleotides are TGTGCCACTCCGGGACAGCGCACAGATACGCAGTATTTT.

The chain carries TRBV4-2 and TRBJ2-7; 7 positions agree with TRBD2. Per germline, CDR1 LGHNA and CDR2 YNFKEQ. The J segment lost 4 bases and the V segment lost 3 bases, leaving 12 bases of the junction unmatched. The CDR3 is 16 amino acids. Written as DNA, the CDR3 is TGTGCCAGCAGCCAGGGGGAGGGGACTACATCATACGAGCAGTACTTC. Encoded protein: CASSQGEGTTSYEQYF.

The chain joins TRBV9 to TRBJ2-3; the match to TRBD2 covers 9 bases. Germline loops: CDR1 SGDLS, CDR2 YYNGEE. CDR3 length: 16 amino acids. V gave up 0 bases and J gave up 6 bases; unmatched junction bases: 8. As DNA, the CDR3 is TGTGCCAGCAGCGTAGCTCGGGCGGGGGGGCCCGATACGCAGTATTTT. It is translated as CASSVARAGGPDTQYF.

The V and J genes are TRBV10-3 and TRBJ1-6; D is ambiguous. CDR1 is ENHRY, CDR2 SYGVKD, per germline. This CDR3 has 14 amino acids. V was cut by 2 bases and J by 7 bases, with 9 bases left in between. The CDR3 nucleotides read TGTGCCATCAGTGAGATGGGGAGAAATTCACCCCTCCACTTT. Translation gives CAISEMGRNSPLHF.

This clone was counted a few times. The chain has TRBV9 and TRBJ2-1; 8 bases fit TRBD2. The V gene's germline CDR1 is SGDLS and CDR2 YYNGEE. The ends lost 0 bases at V and 2 bases at J; junction bases unmatched: 13. This CDR3 is 19 amino acids long. The CDR3 reads CASSVEAAGGGSTYNEQFF. CDR3 in DNA: TGTGCCAGCAGCGTAGAAGCTGCTGGCGGGGGGAGCACCTACAATGAGCAGTTCTTC.

The chain uses TRBV18 and TRBJ2-2; 11 bases map to TRBD2. With V trimmed by 5 bases and J by 4 bases, 6 bases remained unmatched. Germline assignment: CDR1 KGHSH and CDR2 LQKENI. The CDR3 contains 16 residues. The CDR3 DNA follows: TGTGCCAGCTCATTACTAGCGGGAGTCCTCACCGGGGAGCTGTTTTTT. This encodes CASSLLAGVLTGELFF.

The chain has TRBV29-1 and TRBJ2-1; TRBD2 might be the D (6 bases). The V gene lost 7 bases and the J gene lost 9 bases, with 22 bases spanning the gap. CDR3 length: 14 amino acids. Germline V gene data show CDR1 as SQVTM and CDR2 as ANQGSEA. The chain's CDR3 is CSATSPERVSEQFF. CDR3 DNA sequence: TGCAGCGCTACCTCCCCGGAGCGGGTATCTGAGCAGTTCTTC.

The genes are TRBV28 and TRBJ1-1; 9 nucleotides line up with TRBD1. Germline CDR1 MDHEN, CDR2 SYDVKM. This CDR3 has 15 amino acids. Trimming took 3 bases from V and 1 from J; bases not matched to a gene: 3. The CDR3 loop reads CASSLTGGRNTEAFF. The DNA for the CDR3 is TGTGCCAGCAGTTTGACAGGGGGTAGGAACACTGAAGCTTTCTTT.

This chain joins TRBV27 and TRBJ2-7; 8 bases align to TRBD2. CDR3 size: 16 residues. Trimming at V came to 3 bases and at J to 3 bases, leaving 10 bases not matched to a gene. Germline CDR1 MNHEY, CDR2 SMNVEV (reference sequence). CDR3 bases: TGTGCCAGCAGTTTGGGGAGCGGGAGCAGTAACTACGAGCAGTACTTC. Translating gives CASSLGSGSSNYEQYF.

This clone was counted only a few times. This chain links TRBV7-9 with TRBJ2-1, with 8 bases lining up with TRBD1. Trimming cost V 2 bases and J 8 bases; bases outside gene matches: 8. CDR3 length: 15 amino acids. The germline gives CDR1 SEHNR, CDR2 FQNEAQ (reference sequence). The CDR3 DNA is TGTGCCAGCAGCTTATTGGACAGGGTCCGCGATGAGCAGTTCTTC. Its protein product is CASSLLDRVRDEQFF.

The chain has TRBV10-3 and TRBJ2-7; D possibly corresponds to TRBD2 (5 bases). Germline values: CDR1 ENHRY, CDR2 SYGVKD. CDR3 length: 13 residues. V was trimmed by 2 bases and J by 7 bases, leaving 12 bases between them. CDR3 coding DNA: TGTGCCATCAGTGAGACAACTCCGGGGGAGCAGTACTTC. The encoded protein is CAISETTPGEQYF.

The V gene is TRBV2, the J gene TRBJ2-7; no definite D call. The V end was cut by 5 bases, the J end by 3 bases, with 5 bases between. The CDR3 totals 11 residues. Germline CDR1 and CDR2: SNHLY and FYNNEI. CDR3 sequence (DNA): TGTGCCAGCAGTCCCCTCTACGAGCAGTACTTC. Residues: CASSPLYEQYF.

The rearrangement links TRBV6-6 to TRBJ2-1; D perhaps matches TRBD2 (6 bases). Germline loops: CDR1 MNHNY, CDR2 SVGAGI (reference sequence). V was clipped by 2 bases and J by 10 bases, with 12 bases between them. The CDR3 runs to 13 residues. CDR3 DNA: TGTGCCAGCAGTTACGATAGGGACTTCGAGCAGTTCTTC. Translation gives CASSYDRDFEQFF.

The rearrangement links TRBV10-1 to TRBJ2-1; the match to TRBD2 covers 10 bases. This CDR3 contains 16 residues. With V trimmed by 4 bases and J by 4 bases, 7 bases remained unmatched. CDR1 and CDR2 (germline): WNHNN, SYGVQD (reference sequence). CDR3 in DNA: TGCGCCAGCAGTGCGATCACTAGCGGGGCTTACAATGAGCAGTTCTTC. Translated, it gives CASSAITSGAYNEQFF.